This entry lists 32 T cell receptor beta chains sequenced from one sample in a study of regulatory T cells in long-lasting Graves disease. The time point: newly diagnosed GD, antithyroid drugs for less than 3 months. PBMCs provided the RNA from which the TCR library was made. Both iRepertoire HTBI primers and Arm-PCR of CDR3 regions were used to build the TCR beta libraries. TCRdb reprocessed the multiplex PCR reads with MiXCR, giving one entry per CDR3 protein. The sample has around 400,000 distinct CDR3 sequences, 15% seen once. The sample here was peripheral blood mononuclear cells (PBMCs), taken at new diagnosis, from a patient treated with antithyroid drugs. These TCRs come from a female donor with Graves disease.

This clonotype was observed a handful of times. The chain uses TRBV18 and TRBJ1-1; the D is unclear. The CDR3 is 14 residues long. Trimming removed 2 bases at V and 2 bases at J, with 9 bases between. Germline V gene data show CDR1 as KGHSH and CDR2 as LQKENI. For the CDR3, the DNA is TGTGCCAGCTCACCAACGGTTATAAACACTGAAGCTTTCTTT. Encoded protein: CASSPTVINTEAFF.

This clonotype occurred many times. The gene calls are TRBV28 and TRBJ2-7; 7 bases match TRBD2. With 0 bases clipped from V and 5 bases from J, the junction kept 7 bases outside the gene matches. The CDR3 totals 15 residues. Per the germline V gene, CDR1 is MDHEN and CDR2 is SYDVKM. DNA of the CDR3: TGTGCCAGCAGTTTATGGGGGCGGGAGATCGACGAGCAGTACTTC. Translating it yields CASSLWGREIDEQYF.

The chain carries TRBV7-2 and TRBJ2-5, with TRBD2 matching over 10 bases. From germline, CDR1 is SGHTA and CDR2 FQGNSA. This CDR3 region has 17 residues. The V and J ends lost 1 base and 2 bases, in that order; junction bases with no gene match: 7. The CDR3 region is CASSLELAGDLQETQYF. DNA of the CDR3: TGTGCCAGCAGCTTAGAGCTAGCGGGAGACCTACAAGAGACCCAGTACTTC.

This clonotype showed up many times. The CDR3 DNA follows: TGCAGTGCTAGAGAACGACTAGCTAGGGAGACCCAGTACTTC. Residues: CSARERLARETQYF. The chain employs TRBV20-1 and TRBJ2-5; 7 bases fit TRBD2. From germline, CDR1 is DFQATT and CDR2 SNEGSKA (reference sequence). V shed 0 bases, J shed 5 bases, and the junction held 6 bases outside the gene matches. There are 14 residues in the CDR3.

Ten or more counts support this clonotype. This chain connects TRBV6-2 or TRBV6-3 to TRBJ2-1, with 7 nucleotides matching TRBD1. Germline assignment: CDR1 MNHEY and CDR2 SVGEGT. Trimming cost V 2 bases and J 3 bases; bases outside gene matches: 7. The CDR3 spans 16 residues. The chain's CDR3 is CASSYTRGKYYNEQFF. CDR3 DNA sequence: TGTGCCAGCAGTTACACCAGGGGGAAGTACTACAATGAGCAGTTCTTC.

This clonotype was observed at least ten times. This chain joins TRBV27 and TRBJ1-5, with D uncertain. The germline V gene encodes CDR1 MNHEY and CDR2 SMNVEV (reference sequence). V was clipped by 3 bases and J by 3 bases, with 9 bases between them. The length of the CDR3 is 14 residues. The CDR3 bases are TGTGCCAGCAGTTTCGCCAGCCCCAATCAGCCCCAGCATTTT. Residues: CASSFASPNQPQHF.

The chain recombines TRBV7-9 with TRBJ2-3; the D gene is possibly TRBD2 (6 bases). This CDR3 contains 17 residues. The germline V gene encodes CDR1 SEHNR and CDR2 FQNEAQ (reference sequence). Trimming took off 8 bases at V and 1 base at J, with 22 bases between the two ends. The CDR3: CASCGDAAASRTDTQYF. CDR3 sequence (DNA): TGTGCCAGCTGCGGGGACGCAGCGGCCTCCCGCACAGATACGCAGTATTTT.

This clonotype was counted many times. The chain carries TRBV7-2 and TRBJ2-3; 12 bases match TRBD2. CDR1 is SGHTA, CDR2 FQGNSA, per germline. The CDR3 contains 20 residues. Trimming took 0 bases from V and 4 from J; bases not matched to a gene: 14. CDR3 residues: CASSLAGGTSGLAGADTQYF. The CDR3 DNA reads TGTGCCAGCAGCTTAGCAGGGGGGACTAGCGGGCTAGCGGGAGCAGATACGCAGTATTTT.

The chain links TRBV12-3 or TRBV12-4 to TRBJ1-4; D unresolved. Trimming pared 4 bases from V and 8 bases from J, leaving 8 bases between. This CDR3 spans 12 amino acids. The CDR3 DNA reads as TGTGCCAGCAGTTCAGACGAGGAAAAACTGTTTTTT. Amino acids: CASSSDEEKLFF.

The chain links TRBV12-3 or TRBV12-4 to TRBJ2-7; TRBD1 matches 9 bases. The CDR3 spans 15 residues. V shed 1 base and J 6 bases; nucleotides not matched to a gene: 7. DNA of the CDR3: TGTGCCAGCAGTTTAGATGGGACAGGGCTCCCCGAGCAGTACTTC. It translates to CASSLDGTGLPEQYF.

This clonotype came up many times. The chain uses TRBV19 and TRBJ1-5, with 8 bases lining up with TRBD1. J gave up 1 base and V 6 bases, and 8 bases lay outside the gene matches. The CDR3 sequence is 16 residues long. The germline V gene has CDR1 LNHDA and CDR2 SQIVND (reference sequence). Written as DNA, the CDR3 is TGTGCCAGTAGGGAACGGGACAGGTCCAGCAATCAGCCCCAGCATTTT. It encodes CASRERDRSSNQPQHF. Combining the CDR3 with reference TRBV19 and TRBJ1-5 gives the whole variable domain DGGITQSPKYLFRKEGQNVTLSCEQNLNHDAMYWYRQDPGQGLRLIYYSQIVNDFQKGDIAEGYSVSREKKESFPLTVTSAQKNPTAFYLCASRERDRSSNQPQHFGDGTRLSIL.

In its sample, this clonotype was seen a few times. This sequence joins TRBV12-3 or TRBV12-4 and TRBJ1-2; possible D gene TRBD1, 5 bases. This CDR3 is 14 amino acids long. V was pared by 11 bases and J by 3 bases, with 19 bases between. In nucleotides, the CDR3 is TGTGCCTCGGTAAATGTCGGGGCGCACTATGGCTACACCTTC. As protein: CASVNVGAHYGYTF.

This clonotype has a count of ten or more. The gene calls are TRBV10-3 and TRBJ2-7, with D possibly being TRBD1 (6 bases). Trimming cost V 11 bases and J 0 bases, with 17 bases left between them. The CDR3 totals 14 residues. Germline loops: CDR1 ENHRY, CDR2 SYGVKD. The CDR3 DNA follows: TGTGCCGCCGGCCCACAGGGAAGCTCCTACGAGCAGTACTTC. As protein: CAAGPQGSSYEQYF.

Only one count was recorded for this clonotype. The gene calls are TRBV20-1 and TRBJ1-2; 7 bases map to TRBD1. There are 13 residues in the CDR3. V dropped 5 bases and J dropped 4; count of bases not matched to a gene: 7. CDR1 is DFQATT, CDR2 SNEGSKA, per germline (reference sequence). The CDR3 nucleotides are TGCAGTGCTGTCGACAGGGCTGCCTATGGCTACACCTTC. Translating gives CSAVDRAAYGYTF.

This clonotype was detected many times. This chain links TRBV2 with TRBJ2-1; no clear D. V lost 6 bases to trimming and J lost 14 bases, with 17 bases between them. This CDR3 has 12 residues. Looked up from germline, CDR1 is SNHLY and CDR2 is FYNNEI. CDR3 in DNA: TGTGCCAGCAGGCCTTCCCGAGGCCAGAAGTTCTTC. This sequence encodes CASRPSRGQKFF.

This clonotype was seen a handful of times. The rearrangement joins TRBV18 to TRBJ1-5; no clear D. Per the germline V gene, CDR1 is KGHSH and CDR2 is LQKENI. The CDR3 runs 14 residues. The V and J ends lost 2 bases and 7 bases respectively, with 12 bases between them. CDR3 region: CASSPSGIRQPQHF. Here the CDR3 DNA reads TGTGCCAGCTCACCAAGTGGGATCAGGCAGCCCCAGCATTTT.

This clonotype has a count of ten or more. The V and J genes are TRBV5-4 and TRBJ2-1; 7 bases map to TRBD2. After removal of 0 bases from V and 7 bases from J, the junction contained 10 bases not matched to a gene. The CDR3 contains 16 residues. Germline V lookup: CDR1 SGHNT, CDR2 YYREEE (reference sequence). Here the CDR3 DNA reads TGTGCCAGCAGCTTGGGCGGTGTTAGCGGGCAGAATGAGCAGTTCTTC. Translation gives CASSLGGVSGQNEQFF.

At least ten counts were recorded for this clonotype. This chain joins TRBV7-2 and TRBJ1-5; possible D gene TRBD1, 6 bases. V lost 11 bases, J lost 3 bases, and 14 bases lay in between. The germline gives CDR1 SGHTA, CDR2 FQGNSA. This CDR3 contains 13 residues. The CDR3 is CAAGRTVNQPQHF. The DNA for the CDR3 is TGTGCCGCGGGGAGGACAGTCAATCAGCCCCAGCATTTT.

The CDR3 DNA follows: TGTGCCAGCTCACCACCAGGGGCCTGGATTGAAAAACTGTTTTTT. This gives the protein CASSPPGAWIEKLFF. The genes are TRBV18 and TRBJ1-4, with D perhaps matching TRBD1 (5 bases). The CDR3 length is 15 residues. Germline V gene lookup returns CDR1 KGHSH and CDR2 LQKENI. The V gene lost 0 bases and the J gene lost 7 bases, with 12 bases spanning the gap.

The sample holds many counts of this clonotype. The chain combines TRBV7-3 with TRBJ2-2; the D is unclear. Trimming took 7 bases from V and 0 from J, leaving 6 bases between them. Germline assignment: CDR1 SGHTA and CDR2 FQGTGA. The CDR3 spans 13 residues. The CDR3 protein is CASTSANTGELFF. The CDR3 DNA follows: TGTGCCAGCACGTCGGCGAACACCGGGGAGCTGTTTTTT.

This clonotype was counted ten times or more. The chain uses TRBV12-3 or TRBV12-4 and TRBJ2-7; the match to TRBD1 covers 8 bases. This CDR3 spans 14 amino acids. Unmatched junction bases numbered 5, after V lost 5 bases and J lost 2 bases. CDR3 amino acids: CASSRTGKAYEQYF. The CDR3 DNA reads as TGTGCCAGCAGTCGGACAGGGAAAGCCTACGAGCAGTACTTC.

Many counts were recorded for this clonotype. V gene TRBV12-5 combines with J gene TRBJ2-3, with TRBD1 identical over 11 bases. The CDR3 runs to 19 residues. Germline V gene data show CDR1 as LGHNT and CDR2 as FRNRAP. Trimming cost V 4 bases and J 4 bases; bases outside gene matches: 16. CDR3 region: CASGSPRGLGQGAADTQYF. The CDR3 bases are TGTGCTAGTGGTTCCCCCCGGGGGTTAGGACAGGGGGCTGCAGATACGCAGTATTTT.

On this clonotype: One end of the junction fails to match germline, which may point to a read error. The chain uses TRBV11-2 and TRBJ2-4; D might be TRBD1 or TRBD2, each matching 5 bases. Germline V gene lookup returns CDR1 SGHAT and CDR2 FQNNGV. The CDR3 length is 12 residues. The CDR3 loop reads CASSLEGTVLSF. For the CDR3, the DNA is TGTGCCAGCAGCCTCGAGGGGACCGTGCTATCCTTC.

The rearrangement joins TRBV7-6 to TRBJ1-5; D uncertain. This CDR3 contains 13 residues. The V end was cut by 3 bases, the J end by 9 bases, with 12 bases between. The V gene's germline CDR1 is SGHVS and CDR2 FNYEAQ. Here the CDR3 reads CASSLVGLGPQHF. In DNA, the CDR3 is TGTGCCAGCAGCTTGGTAGGACTGGGGCCCCAGCATTTT. Together with reference TRBV7-6 and TRBJ1-5, the CDR3 gives the full variable domain: GAGVSQSPRYKVTKRGQDVALRCDPISGHVSLYWYRQALGQGPEFLTYFNYEAQQDKSGLPNDRFSAERPEGSISTLTIQRTEQRDSAMYRCASSLVGLGPQHFGDGTRLSIL.

This clonotype has at least ten counts. V and J are TRBV30 and TRBJ2-2; possible D gene TRBD1, 5 bases. V was shortened by 3 bases and J by 4 bases, with 9 bases between the two germline ends. Germline assignment: CDR1 GTSNPN and CDR2 SVGIG (reference sequence). The CDR3 covers 13 residues. Here the CDR3 DNA reads TGTGCCTGGAGGACAGCACGCACCGGGGAGCTGTTTTTT. It encodes CAWRTARTGELFF.

This clonotype was counted many times. This sequence joins TRBV27 and TRBJ2-7, with D perhaps TRBD2 (6 bases). V dropped 2 bases and J dropped 2 bases, with 16 bases sitting between them. The CDR3 is made up of 16 amino acids. In germline, CDR1 is MNHEY, CDR2 SMNVEV (reference sequence). The CDR3 reads CASSLNPSGGTYEQYF. The CDR3 bases are TGTGCCAGCAGTTTAAATCCTAGTGGCGGGACCTACGAGCAGTACTTC.

Points on this clonotype: Sequence at one end of the junction differs from germline and may be a read error. V usage is TRBV11-2 and J usage is TRBJ2-3; the match to TRBD2 covers 11 bases. CDR1 SGHAT and CDR2 FQNNGV come from the germline V gene. The CDR3 is made up of 11 amino acids. In DNA form, the CDR3 reads TGTGCCAGCAGCAAAGGTAGCGGGAGGGTCTTT. The encoded protein is CASSKGSGRVF.

With respect to this clonotype: A much larger clone differs by one base, so this may be a read error. This chain uses TRBV12-3 or TRBV12-4 with TRBJ1-3; D may be TRBD1 (5 bases). With 11 bases removed from V and 0 bases from J, the gap between germline ends came to 23 bases. This CDR3 comprises 17 residues. In DNA, the CDR3 is TGTGCCTGCAACAAGCTTTACAGGAACCCCTCTGGAAACACCATATATTTT. This codes for CACNKLYRNPSGNTIYF.

This clonotype was seen only once. This chain links TRBV20-1 with TRBJ2-7; 11 nucleotides line up with TRBD2. Trimming took 6 bases from V and 3 from J; bases not matched to a gene: 10. The CDR3 extends over 15 amino acids. CDR1 and CDR2 from the germline V gene are DFQATT and SNEGSKA (reference sequence). The CDR3 loop reads CSAGSTSGALYEQYF. CDR3 DNA sequence: TGCAGTGCCGGTTCGACTAGCGGGGCCCTCTACGAGCAGTACTTC.

This clonotype appeared many times. The chain carries TRBV27 and TRBJ2-3; D is tentatively TRBD1 or TRBD2 (6 bases each). The V end was cut by 6 bases, the J end by 1 base, with 11 bases between. Per germline, CDR1 MNHEY and CDR2 SMNVEV (reference sequence). The CDR3 extends over 14 amino acids. CDR3: CASRVRGGTDTQYF. CDR3 nucleotides: TGTGCCAGCAGGGTGAGGGGGGGCACAGATACGCAGTATTTT.

The rearrangement links TRBV19 to TRBJ1-2; D call uncertain. The germline V and J ends were trimmed by 4 bases and 2 bases, with 8 bases remaining between them. CDR3 size: 13 residues. Germline-derived CDR1 and CDR2 are LNHDA and SQIVND (reference sequence). The CDR3 bases are TGTGCCAGTAGTAAGGCCCTGAACTATGGCTACACCTTC. It translates to CASSKALNYGYTF.

This clonotype was seen repeatedly, ten times or more. The V gene is TRBV12-3 or TRBV12-4, the J gene TRBJ1-2; D may be TRBD1 (5 bases). V gave up 7 bases and J gave up 1 base, with 16 bases separating them. This CDR3 region has 15 residues. CDR3 region: CASIAFRGNNYGYTF. The CDR3 nucleotides are TGTGCCAGCATAGCGTTCCGGGGGAATAACTATGGCTACACCTTC.